This is a list of T cell receptor beta chains from one sample in a study of shared clonotypes between healthy human individuals. Profiled with immunoSEQ multiplex PCR; TCRdb holds only in-frame clones, not every one. The sample holds 450,000 to 600,000 clones, approximately 85% seen once. Source material: PBMCs. These receptors were obtained from a middle-aged woman in good health. Some clones in this sample may be carry-over from other donors' samples. CDR3s leave out the opening cysteine and the closing phenylalanine or tryptophan.

v_call	j_call	cdr3_aa
TRBV30	TRBJ2-7	AWSVTGAYEQY
TRBV28	TRBJ2-3	ASSIQESDRVIDTQY
TRBV7-3	TRBJ2-7	ASSRNYEQY
TRBV4-1	TRBJ2-6	ASSQGGPGPLSGANVLT
TRBV6-1	TRBJ1-2	ASETGQGYYGYT
TRBV7-2	TRBJ2-5	ASGPTSGSRETQY
TRBV10-2	TRBJ1-5	ASRGGQGSNQPQH
TRBV7-3	TRBJ2-4	ASSLLAGAKNIQY
TRBV7-7	TRBJ2-2	ASSQGPAGGISGELF
TRBV30	TRBJ1-3	AWSVRDRGKNTIY
TRBV5-5	TRBJ2-3	ASKIFDRSNTDTQY
TRBV6-5	TRBJ1-1	ASRWTGGNTEAF
TRBV14	TRBJ2-2	ASSLLGSPTGELF
TRBV15	TRBJ2-1	ATSLAGGGRNEQF
TRBV7-2	TRBJ1-1	ASSLGDRRNTEAF
TRBV23-1	TRBJ2-7	ASSQTGDYEQY
TRBV7-8	TRBJ2-1	ASSPTSGSINEQF
TRBV9	TRBJ1-3	ASSVLDRAGGNTIY
TRBV18	TRBJ2-7	ASSQSTGGDEQY
TRBV6-1	TRBJ1-5	ASSVMSDRNQPQH
TRBV5-6	TRBJ2-7	ASGGQGYEQY
TRBV7-9	TRBJ2-1	ASSLANSGGTGLGDEQF
TRBV27	TRBJ2-7	ASSLGLAGEYEQY
TRBV18	TRBJ1-1	ASSPPDGSAF
TRBV6-5	TRBJ2-2	ASLGDMNTGELF
TRBV28	TRBJ2-7	ASSPRGGGRREQY
TRBV7-9	TRBJ2-1	ASSLLFWGSYNEQF
TRBV19	TRBJ1-1	ASSILLGTANTEAF
TRBV11-2	TRBJ2-2	ASSRNRLAGDTGELF
TRBV7-6	TRBJ1-1	ASSGGTGVKNTEAF
TRBV7-9	TRBJ1-2	ASSLISVGVSYGYT
TRBV29-1	TRBJ1-1	SVVRPGGEAF
TRBV5-1	TRBJ1-1	ASSLATGANTEAF
TRBV18	TRBJ2-5	ASSPLDTQETQY
TRBV6-5	TRBJ1-5	ASSPTGGTNQPQH
TRBV19	TRBJ1-1	ASSIGGQVNTEAF